This T cell receptor (beta chain) was recovered during a study of shared clonotypes between healthy human individuals. Overall study findings and caveats: Relative to their counterparts shared across all four donors, non-shared clonotypes exhibited diminished generation probabilities.

Measured with immunoSEQ multiplex PCR; TCRdb has only the in-frame clones, and not every one. The table includes 330,000 or so clones, roughly 70% detected once. The split of CD4+ cells yielded CD45RA+ naive and CD45RA-negative memory subsets. At least ten counts were recorded for this clone. As yet, its antigen is unknown. Trimming stripped 3 bases from V and 6 bases from J, with 6 bases between. The length of the CDR3 is 11 residues. CDR1 is DFQATT and CDR2 is SNEGSKA in the germline V gene (reference sequence). The gene calls are TRBV20-1 and TRBJ2-4; D is unresolved. Sequencing input: memory CD4+ T cells sorted from blood. Subset described: CD45RA-negative fraction. The sequence came from a young man in good health. CDR3 loop: CSARVGNIQYF. The CDR3 bases are TGCAGTGCTAGGGTCGGAAACATTCAGTACTTC.